The 14 T cell receptor beta chains presented below share a single source sample, sequenced in a study of cytotoxic CD8 clonotypes in ibrutinib-treated CLL. Here immunoSEQ multiplex PCR was the method, and the copy in TCRdb shows in-frame clones only, minus some. The sample includes 150,000 to 200,000 clones, roughly 88% of them seen just once. The sample in question was PBMCs, obtained at disease progression, from a patient treated with ibrutinib. Receptor source: a human donor with chronic lymphocytic leukemia.

The chain carries TRBV7-3 and TRBJ1-2; TRBD1 matches 9 bases. The CDR3 extends over 16 amino acids. The germline V gene has CDR1 SGHTA and CDR2 FQGTGA. With 4 bases clipped from V and 1 base from J, the junction kept 7 bases outside the gene matches. CDR3 nucleotide sequence: TGTGCCAGCAGCTACAGGGGGCTCGTCGATAACTATGGCTACACCTTC. It encodes CASSYRGLVDNYGYTF.

This clone turned up a few times. The J gene is TRBJ2-1, the V gene TRBV19; 14 bases map to TRBD2. The CDR3 totals 15 residues. CDR1 is LNHDA and CDR2 is SQIVND in the germline V gene (reference sequence). V was clipped by 4 bases and J by 12 bases; unmatched bases: 8. The CDR3 region is CASSTPTSGRAGQFF. For the CDR3, the DNA is TGTGCCAGTAGTACTCCGACTAGCGGGAGGGCTGGGCAGTTCTTC.

This clone was picked up many times. V is TRBV4-3 and J is TRBJ2-2; 7 nucleotides agree with TRBD2. V lost 0 bases to trimming and J lost 6 bases; unmatched junction nucleotides: 4. The CDR3 has 15 amino acids. In germline, CDR1 is LGHNA, CDR2 YSLEER. The CDR3 DNA reads as TGCGCCAGCAGCCAAGATGCGGGAGAGGCCGGGGAGCTGTTTTTT. It encodes CASSQDAGEAGELFF.

In DNA, the CDR3 is TGTGCCAGCAGTCCGGGACTAGCGTCTGGGGCCAACGTCCTGACTTTC. This translates into CASSPGLASGANVLTF. The rearrangement links TRBV6-4 to TRBJ2-6, with 10 bases matching TRBD2. The CDR3 totals 16 residues. J gave up 1 base and V 5 bases, and 2 bases lay outside the gene matches. Per germline, CDR1 MRHNA and CDR2 SNTAGT.

The rearrangement links TRBV29-1 to TRBJ2-5, with TRBD1 matching 7 bases. The length of the CDR3 is 16 residues. V lost 7 bases, J lost 4 bases, and 18 bases stayed unmatched. The germline gives CDR1 SQVTM, CDR2 ANQGSEA. This chain's CDR3 is CSAPGGEQGFGETQYF. The CDR3 DNA is TGCAGCGCCCCTGGGGGCGAACAGGGGTTCGGAGAGACCCAGTACTTC.

The CDR3 sequence is CASSRQGIINQPQHF. Written as DNA, the CDR3 is TGTGCCAGCAGCAGACAGGGTATAATCAATCAGCCCCAGCATTTT. This chain joins TRBV6-5 and TRBJ1-5; TRBD1 matches at 7 bases. J was trimmed by 3 bases and V by 6 bases; bases with no gene match: 8. CDR1 is MNHEY, CDR2 SVGAGI, per germline. The CDR3 spans 15 residues.

The chain combines TRBV7-9 with TRBJ2-1, with TRBD2 matching over 13 bases. The CDR3 length is 14 residues. V dropped 2 bases and J dropped 14; count of bases not matched to a gene: 6. The germline CDR1 and CDR2 sequences are SEHNR and FQNEAQ (reference sequence). For the CDR3, the DNA is TGTGCCAGCAGCTTACCTACTAGCGGGAGGGCCGAGTTCTTC. Residues: CASSLPTSGRAEFF.

The chain combines TRBV6-6 with TRBJ2-3; the D gene is possibly TRBD1 (5 bases). Germline V lookup: CDR1 MNHNY, CDR2 SVGAGI (reference sequence). Trimming took 4 bases from V and 0 from J, leaving 8 bases between them. This CDR3 comprises 14 residues. The CDR3 protein is CASSFRDSTDTQYF. DNA of the CDR3: TGTGCCAGCAGTTTCAGGGATAGCACAGATACGCAGTATTTT.

The V and J genes are TRBV10-1 and TRBJ2-7; D is ambiguous. The V gene's germline CDR1 is WNHNN and CDR2 SYGVQD (reference sequence). The V and J ends lost 9 bases and 0 bases respectively, with 9 bases between them. CDR3 length: 12 residues. The DNA of the CDR3 is TGCGCCAGAAAGGGTCTCTCCTACGAGCAGTACTTC. Translation: CARKGLSYEQYF.

The gene calls are TRBV25-1 and TRBJ1-1; D remains unclear. CDR3 size: 15 residues. Germline V gives CDR1 MGHDK, CDR2 SYGVNS. With 0 bases removed from V and 1 base from J, the gap between germline ends came to 9 bases. The CDR3 DNA reads as TGTGCCAGCAGTGAATACGGGTACAGGAACACTGAAGCTTTCTTT. Translation: CASSEYGYRNTEAFF.

CDR3 sequence reads: CASSWVAGGFGQPQHF. CDR3 in DNA: TGTGCCAGCAGTTGGGTAGCAGGGGGCTTTGGTCAGCCCCAGCATTTT. The chain is built from TRBV2 and TRBJ1-5; TRBD1 matches 8 bases. CDR3 length: 16 amino acids. Germline values: CDR1 SNHLY, CDR2 FYNNEI. Trimming took 5 bases from V and 6 from J; bases not matched to a gene: 12. Together with reference TRBV2 and TRBJ1-5, the CDR3 gives the full variable domain: EPEVTQTPSHQVTQMGQEVILRCVPISNHLYFYWYRQILGQKVEFLVSFYNNEISEKSEIFDDQFSVERPDGSNFTLKIRSTKLEDSAMYFCASSWVAGGFGQPQHFGDGTRLSIL.

The CDR3 loop reads CASSQGVISGRGNRAVTDTQYF. CDR3 nucleotides: TGTGCCAGCAGCCAAGGGGTCATTAGCGGGAGGGGAAATCGGGCTGTCACAGATACGCAGTATTTT. The gene calls are TRBV7-6 and TRBJ2-3, with 11 bases aligning to TRBD2. CDR1 is SGHVS, CDR2 FNYEAQ, per germline. CDR3 length equals 22 residues. V lost 5 bases to trimming and J lost 2 bases; unmatched junction nucleotides: 24.

The V gene is TRBV6-1, the J gene TRBJ1-5; D uncertain. Germline V gene lookup returns CDR1 MNHNS and CDR2 SASEGT. V dropped 2 bases and J dropped 2 bases, with 7 bases sitting between them. This CDR3 is 14 amino acids long. The CDR3 DNA reads TGTGCCAGCAGTGAAATGGGAGGCAATCAGCCCCAGCATTTT. This sequence encodes CASSEMGGNQPQHF.

About this clone: This CDR3 is also generated by other DNA sequences in the sample. V gene TRBV6-6 combines with J gene TRBJ2-7; 7 bases fit TRBD1. The CDR3 covers 14 residues. Germline V gene sequence: CDR1 MNHNY, CDR2 SVGAGI (reference sequence). J gave up 2 bases and V 2 bases, and 3 bases lay outside the gene matches. In DNA form, the CDR3 reads TGTGCCAGCAGTTACGGGCAGGGGGCCTACGAGCAGTACTTC. Translating gives CASSYGQGAYEQYF.